The clone carrying this TCR beta chain was counted only a few times. The antigen remains unidentified. Time point specified: patch test 3, about 24 weeks after DPC sensitization. Treatment defined: therapeutic diphenylcyclopropenone sensitization with weekly scalp DPC. Each CDR3 protein gets one entry after TCRdb re-called the RACE reads with MiXCR. The sample holds 150,000 to 200,000 distinct CDR3 sequences, 20% to 25% seen once. V lost 0 bases to trimming and J lost 0 bases, with 7 bases between them. The CDR3 has 16 residues. Germline lookup yields CDR1 SGHDT and CDR2 YYEEEE. These data originate in a study of human T cells and chemical hapten exposure. Study-level points and caveats: Among TCRs, those above 1 in 1000 frequency were unaffected by DPC sensitization.

This TCR was recovered from a woman aged 40 to 49 with alopecia areata. Some clones in this sample may be carry-over from other donors' samples. The chain employs TRBV5-6 and TRBJ2-6, with D hard to call. The specimen was whole blood, collected in connection with sensitization to the hapten diphenylcyclopropenone (DPC). The DNA for the CDR3 is TGTGCCAGCAGCTTGGTAAGCCGCTCTGGGGCCAACGTCCTGACTTTC. This gives the protein CASSLVSRSGANVLTF. The entire variable domain, with the rest obtained from reference TRBV5-6 and TRBJ2-6, is as follows: DAGVTQSPTHLIKTRGQQVTLRCSPKSGHDTVSWYQQALGQGPQFIFQYYEEEERQRGNFPDRFSGHQFPNYSSELNVNALLLGDSALYLCASSLVSRSGANVLTFGAGSRLTVL.